The entry that follows covers one T cell receptor beta chain sequence. The target antigen is unknown. This sample was taken from a study of T cells in localized non-small cell lung cancer. The study's findings and limits: Paired adjacent lung recovered a median about 60 of the top 100 tumor clones. A denser population of T cells in blood accompanied longer overall survival. Uninvolved nearby lung showed the greatest T cell clonality, exceeding that found in tumor. Heterogeneity remains possible because sequencing was limited to only one tumor region.

Generated by immunoSEQ multiplex PCR, the TCRdb table keeps only in-frame clones and is missing some. The sample carries 45,000 to 70,000 clones, roughly 89% recorded once. After removal of 6 bases from V and 6 bases from J, the junction contained 9 bases not matched to a gene. Looked up from germline, CDR1 is SQVTM and CDR2 is ANQGSEA. This CDR3 is built from 13 residues. The TCR was taken from a woman aged 40-70 years with stage I lung adenocarcinoma. Here the sequenced sample was peripheral blood, taken before any cancer treatment. V is TRBV29-1 and J is TRBJ1-2; 8 bases align to TRBD1. In DNA, the CDR3 is TGCAGCGTGTTTTCGGACAGGGCGGATGGCTACACCTTC. Protein: CSVFSDRADGYTF.